The 17 T cell receptor beta chains below come from one sample, sequenced in a study of identifying expanded T cells in peripheral blood. This table comes from immunoSEQ multiplex PCR, and its TCRdb copy is limited to in-frame clones, with some not included. The table lists about 58,000 clones, around 90% of them singletons, with 3% to 4% in the top ten. Specimen: blood. Receptor source: a person aged 18 to 75 in good health.

The J gene is TRBJ1-2, the V gene TRBV6-1; D is unclear. Germline loops: CDR1 MNHNS, CDR2 SASEGT. The CDR3 runs 13 residues. The germline V and J ends were trimmed by 1 base and 8 bases, with 11 bases remaining between them. The CDR3 nucleotides read TGTGCCAGCAGTGAAGGGGAGGGTGGAGGCTACACCTTC. Its protein product is CASSEGEGGGYTF.

The CDR3 loop reads CASSQDWTGKDSPLHF. CDR3 DNA: TGCGCCAGCAGCCAAGATTGGACAGGGAAAGATTCACCCCTCCACTTT. The J gene is TRBJ1-6, the V gene TRBV4-3, with 8 bases matching TRBD1. Unmatched junction bases numbered 6, after V lost 0 bases and J lost 8 bases. Germline V gene data show CDR1 as LGHNA and CDR2 as YSLEER. CDR3 length: 16 amino acids.

The V gene is TRBV14, the J gene TRBJ2-7; D tentatively fits TRBD1 or TRBD2 (5 bases each). The CDR3 covers 13 residues. Germline-derived CDR1 and CDR2 are SGHDN and FVKESK. Trimming took 4 bases from V and 6 from J, leaving 13 bases between them. As DNA, the CDR3 is TGTGCCAGCAGCCTTTCTGCTGGGGGCGAGCAGTACTTC. This encodes CASSLSAGGEQYF.

The genes are TRBV7-6 and TRBJ2-1; 9 nucleotides agree with TRBD2. V shed 2 bases, J shed 2 bases, and the junction held 1 base outside the gene matches. Germline loops: CDR1 SGHVS, CDR2 FNYEAQ. The CDR3 has 15 residues. As DNA, the CDR3 is TGTGCCAGCAGCTTATTAGCGGGAGCCTACAATGAGCAGTTCTTC. Translating gives CASSLLAGAYNEQFF.

This chain joins TRBV30 and TRBJ1-6, with D hard to call. V lost 2 bases and J 0 bases, leaving 14 bases between the germline ends. The CDR3 has 17 amino acids. Germline lookup yields CDR1 GTSNPN and CDR2 SVGIG (reference sequence). This CDR3 is CAWSSRRTSSYNSPLHF. The CDR3 region has the DNA TGTGCCTGGAGTTCCCGGCGGACTAGCTCCTATAATTCACCCCTCCACTTT.

The chain couples TRBV10-3 to TRBJ2-3; 9 bases line up with TRBD2. The CDR3 extends over 16 amino acids. Germline V gene lookup returns CDR1 ENHRY and CDR2 SYGVKD. Germline trimming cut 8 bases from V and 4 bases from J; bases unmatched to any gene: 13. The CDR3 loop is CAIGAPPSGVPDTQYF. The CDR3 DNA sequence: TGTGCCATCGGAGCCCCGCCTAGCGGGGTGCCAGATACGCAGTATTTT.

V and J are TRBV30 and TRBJ2-4; the D gene is possibly TRBD2 (5 bases). Per germline, CDR1 GTSNPN and CDR2 SVGIG (reference sequence). V was clipped by 1 base and J by 0 bases, with 7 bases between them. The CDR3 consists of 14 residues. The CDR3 DNA is TGTGCCTGGAGTGGGACTGTAGCCAAAAACATTCAGTACTTC. Translation gives CAWSGTVAKNIQYF.

This rearrangement joins TRBV7-3 to TRBJ2-2; D is ambiguous. The V and J ends lost 6 bases and 6 bases respectively, with 14 bases between them. This CDR3 region has 14 residues. CDR1 and CDR2 from the germline V gene are SGHTA and FQGTGA. The CDR3 reads CASSSSPMSGELFF. The DNA of the CDR3 is TGTGCCAGCAGTTCGTCCCCCATGTCCGGGGAGCTGTTTTTT.

This sequence joins TRBV6-5 and TRBJ1-1; perhaps TRBD1 as D (5 bases). V dropped 6 bases and J dropped 1 base, with 9 bases sitting between them. The CDR3 totals 13 residues. Germline CDR1 is MNHEY and CDR2 is SVGAGI. The CDR3 loop is CASRNRRNTEAFF. The CDR3 nucleotides are TGTGCCAGCAGAAACAGGAGGAACACTGAAGCTTTCTTT.

The rearrangement links TRBV7-3 to TRBJ2-5; D gene ambiguous. Germline CDR1 reads SGHTA; CDR2 reads FQGTGA. V dropped 0 bases and J dropped 0 bases, with 11 bases sitting between them. The CDR3 is 16 amino acids. The CDR3 spells CASSLTGRRDQETQYF. The DNA of the CDR3 is TGTGCCAGCAGCTTAACGGGTAGACGAGACCAAGAGACCCAGTACTTC.

This chain joins TRBV29-1 and TRBJ2-1; 10 nucleotides agree with TRBD2. The germline gives CDR1 SQVTM, CDR2 ANQGSEA. The CDR3 extends over 12 amino acids. J gave up 12 bases and V 2 bases, and 4 bases lay outside the gene matches. The CDR3 DNA reads TGCAGCGTTGAATCACTAGCGGGACGGCAGTTCTTC. Residues: CSVESLAGRQFF.

This clone was seen a single time. This chain joins TRBV30 and TRBJ2-7; D possibly corresponds to TRBD1 (5 bases). Looked up from germline, CDR1 is GTSNPN and CDR2 is SVGIG (reference sequence). CDR3 size: 14 residues. With 4 bases removed from V and 5 bases from J, the gap between germline ends came to 18 bases. This CDR3 is CAWKGQGFAHEQYF. The CDR3 coding sequence is TGTGCCTGGAAGGGGCAGGGATTTGCCCACGAGCAGTACTTC.

In its sample, this clone was seen a few times. The chain combines TRBV11-2 with TRBJ1-2; 12 bases fit TRBD1. CDR3 length: 13 amino acids. Germline CDR1 reads SGHAT; CDR2 reads FQNNGV. J was trimmed by 7 bases and V by 5 bases; bases with no gene match: 2. CDR3 nucleotides: TGTGCCAGCAGCCTGGGACAGGGGGCTGGCTACACCTTC. Translation gives CASSLGQGAGYTF.

This chain links TRBV29-1 with TRBJ2-1; TRBD1 aligns across 7 bases. The V segment lost 7 bases and the J segment 14 bases; nucleotides outside the gene matches: 5. In germline, CDR1 is SQVTM, CDR2 ANQGSEA. The CDR3 has 9 residues. The CDR3 loop is CSAGTEKFF. Written as DNA, the CDR3 is TGCAGCGCCGGGACAGAGAAGTTCTTC.

The gene calls are TRBV11-3 and TRBJ2-5, with a weak D call TRBD2 (6 bases). Germline values: CDR1 SGHNT, CDR2 YENEEA. This CDR3 spans 15 amino acids. V shed 3 bases and J shed 5 bases, with 16 bases lying between them. The CDR3 DNA follows: TGTGCCAGCAGCTTCGGGTTGGGGGGTGATGAGACCCAGTACTTC. Protein: CASSFGLGGDETQYF.

This sequence joins TRBV9 and TRBJ1-1; D is uncertain. Germline values: CDR1 SGDLS, CDR2 YYNGEE. CDR3 length: 15 residues. V shed 0 bases and J shed 7 bases, with 16 bases lying between them. CDR3 nucleotide sequence: TGTGCCAGCAGCGTAGGTTCGGGTAGGGCCCTTGAAGCTTTCTTT. It translates to CASSVGSGRALEAFF. The whole variable domain, filled in from reference TRBV9 and TRBJ1-1, reads DSGVTQTPKHLITATGQRVTLRCSPRSGDLSVYWYQQSLDQGLQFLIQYYNGEERAKGNILERFSAQQFPDLHSELNLSSLELGDSALYFCASSVGSGRALEAFFGQGTRLTVV.

A single count supports this clone. This chain links TRBV6-5 with TRBJ1-1; 7 bases fit TRBD1. The CDR3 covers 14 residues. The V and J ends lost 0 bases and 7 bases, in that order; junction bases with no gene match: 5. The germline CDR1 and CDR2 sequences are MNHEY and SVGAGI. CDR3 sequence reads: CASSYSIQGGEAFF. DNA for the CDR3: TGTGCCAGCAGTTACTCGATCCAGGGGGGTGAAGCTTTCTTT.